A single TCR beta chain is shown here with its context. Synthetic analogs of TCR templates were spiked into every PCR. Using immunoSEQ multiplex PCR, the repertoire was profiled, and TCRdb retains in-frame clones only, with some absent. Of about 39,000 clones in the sample, roughly 90% were seen once. The sample comes from a study of PD-L1 blockade in urothelial cancer. Study overall: Patients started atezolizumab in the mid-2010s, 1,200 mg intravenously every 3 weeks. From 0 to 3 prior chemotherapy regimens had been given to the patients. It was at 3 weeks (second dose) and 6 weeks after treatment start that blood was analyzed.

The CDR3 is made up of 14 amino acids. Germline-derived CDR1 and CDR2 are MNHNS and SASEGT. Unmatched junction bases numbered 5, after V lost 6 bases and J lost 4 bases. Sample time point: pretreatment peripheral blood. V gene TRBV6-1 combines with J gene TRBJ1-4, with TRBD1 identical over 7 bases. The material sequenced was PBMCs, taken around atezolizumab (anti-PD-L1) treatment. The TCR comes from a woman aged 60-75 years with urothelial cancer. CDR3 sequence reads: CASSGRGFNEKLFF. CDR3 in DNA: TGTGCCAGCAGCGGCAGGGGGTTTAATGAAAAACTGTTTTTT.